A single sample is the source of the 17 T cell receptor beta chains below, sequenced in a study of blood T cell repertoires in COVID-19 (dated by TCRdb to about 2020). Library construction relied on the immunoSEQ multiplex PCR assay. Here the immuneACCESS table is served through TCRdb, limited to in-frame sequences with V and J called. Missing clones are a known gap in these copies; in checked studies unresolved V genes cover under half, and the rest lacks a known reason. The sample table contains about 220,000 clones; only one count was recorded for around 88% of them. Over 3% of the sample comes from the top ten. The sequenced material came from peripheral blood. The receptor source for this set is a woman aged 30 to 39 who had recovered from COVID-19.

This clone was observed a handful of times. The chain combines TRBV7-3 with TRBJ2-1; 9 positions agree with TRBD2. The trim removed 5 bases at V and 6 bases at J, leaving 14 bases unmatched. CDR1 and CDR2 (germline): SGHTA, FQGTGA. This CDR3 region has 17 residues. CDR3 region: CASSPLASGAAPNEQFF. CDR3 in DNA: TGTGCCAGCAGCCCACTGGCTAGCGGGGCCGCGCCCAATGAGCAGTTCTTC.

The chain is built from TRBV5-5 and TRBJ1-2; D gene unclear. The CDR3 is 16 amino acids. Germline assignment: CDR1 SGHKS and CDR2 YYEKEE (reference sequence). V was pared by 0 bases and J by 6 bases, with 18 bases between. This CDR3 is CASSLEAGILGDGYTF. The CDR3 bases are TGTGCCAGCAGCTTGGAGGCGGGGATACTTGGCGATGGCTACACCTTC. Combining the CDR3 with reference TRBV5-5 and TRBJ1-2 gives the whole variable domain DAGVTQSPTHLIKTRGQQVTLRCSPISGHKSVSWYQQVLGQGPQFIFQYYEKEERGRGNFPDRFSARQFPNYSSELNVNALLLGDSALYLCASSLEAGILGDGYTFGSGTRLTVV.

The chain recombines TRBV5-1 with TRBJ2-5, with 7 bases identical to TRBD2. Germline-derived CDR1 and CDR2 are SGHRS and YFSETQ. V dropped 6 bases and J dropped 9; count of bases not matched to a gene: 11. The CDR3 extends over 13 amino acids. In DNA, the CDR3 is TGCGCCAGCACCGAAGACGGTGCGGGGGCCCAGTACTTC. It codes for CASTEDGAGAQYF.

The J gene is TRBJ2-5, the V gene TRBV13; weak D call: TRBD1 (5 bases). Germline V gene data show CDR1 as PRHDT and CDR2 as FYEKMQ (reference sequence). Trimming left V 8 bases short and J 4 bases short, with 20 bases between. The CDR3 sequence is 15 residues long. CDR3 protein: CASQRGDQPGETQYF. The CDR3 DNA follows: TGTGCCAGCCAAAGGGGCGATCAACCAGGAGAGACCCAGTACTTC.

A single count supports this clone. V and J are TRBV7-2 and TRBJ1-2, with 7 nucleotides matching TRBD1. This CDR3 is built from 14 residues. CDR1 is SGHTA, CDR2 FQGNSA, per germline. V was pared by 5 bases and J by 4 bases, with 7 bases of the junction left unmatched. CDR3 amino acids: CASSRRQGGYGYTF. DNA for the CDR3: TGTGCCAGCAGCCGGAGACAGGGTGGCTATGGCTACACCTTC.

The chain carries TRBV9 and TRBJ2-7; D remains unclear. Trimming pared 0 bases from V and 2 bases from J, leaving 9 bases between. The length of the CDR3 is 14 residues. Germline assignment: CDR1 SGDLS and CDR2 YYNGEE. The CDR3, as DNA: TGTGCCAGCAGCGTAGATCCAGGCCCCTACGAGCAGTACTTC. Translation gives CASSVDPGPYEQYF.

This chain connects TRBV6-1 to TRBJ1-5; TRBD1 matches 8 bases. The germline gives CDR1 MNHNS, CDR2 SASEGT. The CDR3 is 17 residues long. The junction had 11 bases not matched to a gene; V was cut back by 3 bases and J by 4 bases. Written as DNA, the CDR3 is TGTGCCAGCAGTGAGAGAAGTTGGCAGGGGGCAAATCAGCCCCAGCATTTT. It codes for CASSERSWQGANQPQHF.

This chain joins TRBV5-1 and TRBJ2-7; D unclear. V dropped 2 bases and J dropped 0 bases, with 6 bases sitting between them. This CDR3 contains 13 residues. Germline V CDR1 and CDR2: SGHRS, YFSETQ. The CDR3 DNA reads TGCGCCAGCAGCTTTGCGAGCTCCTACGAGCAGTACTTC. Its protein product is CASSFASSYEQYF.

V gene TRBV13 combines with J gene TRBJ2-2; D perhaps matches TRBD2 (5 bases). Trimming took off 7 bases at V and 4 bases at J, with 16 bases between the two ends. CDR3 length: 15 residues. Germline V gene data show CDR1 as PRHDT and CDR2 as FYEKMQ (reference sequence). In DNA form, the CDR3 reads TGTGCCAGCACCGCACGGGGTTGGAGCACCGGGGAGCTGTTTTTT. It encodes CASTARGWSTGELFF.

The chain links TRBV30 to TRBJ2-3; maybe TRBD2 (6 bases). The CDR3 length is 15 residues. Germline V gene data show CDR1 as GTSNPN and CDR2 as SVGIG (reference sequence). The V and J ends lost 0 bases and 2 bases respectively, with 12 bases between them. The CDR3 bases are TGTGCCTGGAGTGTACGTCGGGGGACCACAGATACGCAGTATTTT. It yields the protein CAWSVRRGTTDTQYF.

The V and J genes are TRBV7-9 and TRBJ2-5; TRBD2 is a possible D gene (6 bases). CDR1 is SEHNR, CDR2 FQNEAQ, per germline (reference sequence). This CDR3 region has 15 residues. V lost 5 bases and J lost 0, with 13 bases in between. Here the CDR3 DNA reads TGTGCCAGCAGCCGCCGGGACTTCTACCAAGAGACCCAGTACTTC. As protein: CASSRRDFYQETQYF.

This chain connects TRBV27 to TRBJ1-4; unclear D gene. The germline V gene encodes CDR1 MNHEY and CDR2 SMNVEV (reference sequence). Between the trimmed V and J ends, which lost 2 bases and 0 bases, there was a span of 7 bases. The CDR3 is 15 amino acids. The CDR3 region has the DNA TGTGCCAGCAGTTTAAGTGGAGCAACTAATGAAAAACTGTTTTTT. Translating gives CASSLSGATNEKLFF.

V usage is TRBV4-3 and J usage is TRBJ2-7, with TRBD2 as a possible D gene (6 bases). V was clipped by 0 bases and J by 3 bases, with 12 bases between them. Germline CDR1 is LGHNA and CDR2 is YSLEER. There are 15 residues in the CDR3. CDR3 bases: TGCGCCAGCAGCCAAGAGGTGGGGCGGGACTACGAGCAGTACTTC. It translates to CASSQEVGRDYEQYF.

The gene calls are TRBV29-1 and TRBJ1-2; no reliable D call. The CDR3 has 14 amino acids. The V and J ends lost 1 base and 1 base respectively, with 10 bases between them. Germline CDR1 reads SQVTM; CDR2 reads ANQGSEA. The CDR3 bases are TGCAGCGTTGAAGGGGGAGGATTTAACTATGGCTACACCTTC. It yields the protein CSVEGGGFNYGYTF.

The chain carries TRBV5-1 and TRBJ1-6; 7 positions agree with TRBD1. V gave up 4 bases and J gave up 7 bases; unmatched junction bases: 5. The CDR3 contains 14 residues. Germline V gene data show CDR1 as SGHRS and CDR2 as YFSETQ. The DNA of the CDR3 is TGCGCCAGCAGCCCGCGGGACAGCAATTCACCCCTCCACTTT. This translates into CASSPRDSNSPLHF.

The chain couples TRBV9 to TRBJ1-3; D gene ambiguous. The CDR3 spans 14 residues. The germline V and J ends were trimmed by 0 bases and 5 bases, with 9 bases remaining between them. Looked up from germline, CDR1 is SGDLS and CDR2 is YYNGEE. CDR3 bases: TGTGCCAGCAGCGTAGATAGCGGCCGAAACACCATATATTTT. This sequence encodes CASSVDSGRNTIYF.

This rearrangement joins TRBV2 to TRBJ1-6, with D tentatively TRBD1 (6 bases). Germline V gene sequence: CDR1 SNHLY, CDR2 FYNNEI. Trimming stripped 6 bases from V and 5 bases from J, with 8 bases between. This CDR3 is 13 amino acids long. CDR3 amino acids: CASRDRNNSPLHF. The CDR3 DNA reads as TGTGCCAGCAGGGACAGAAATAATTCACCCCTCCACTTT.